This TCR beta chain is drawn from a study of cytomegalovirus exposure and HLA in healthy donors. The table came from immunoSEQ multiplex PCR; TCRdb's copy has only in-frame clones and leaves some out. The sample contains 150,000 to 200,000 clones, 84% of which appear only once. The sequenced material came from PBMCs. The receptor comes from a man aged 25-45 years in good health and CMV-seropositive.

For the CDR3, the DNA is TGTGCCAGCAGCGCCCCCCGAAGTTTGACTACTTCTAACGAGCAGTACTTC. It encodes CASSAPRSLTTSNEQYF. The chain recombines TRBV9 with TRBJ2-7; a weak D match, TRBD2 (5 bases). The CDR3 has 17 residues. Trimming took 3 bases from V and 5 from J, leaving 24 bases between them. From germline, CDR1 is SGDLS and CDR2 YYNGEE.